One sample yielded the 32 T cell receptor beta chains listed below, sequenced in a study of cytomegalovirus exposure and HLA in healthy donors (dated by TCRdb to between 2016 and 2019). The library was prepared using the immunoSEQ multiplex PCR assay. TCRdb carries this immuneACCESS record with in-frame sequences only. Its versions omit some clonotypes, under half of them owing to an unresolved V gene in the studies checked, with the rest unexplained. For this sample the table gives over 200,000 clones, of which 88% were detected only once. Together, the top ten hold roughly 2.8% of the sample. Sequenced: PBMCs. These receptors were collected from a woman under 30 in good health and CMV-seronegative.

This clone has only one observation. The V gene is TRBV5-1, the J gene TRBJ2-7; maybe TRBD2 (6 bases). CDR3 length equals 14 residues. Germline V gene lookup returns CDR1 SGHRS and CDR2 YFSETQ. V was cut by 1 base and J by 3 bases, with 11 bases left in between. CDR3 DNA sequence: TGCGCCAGCAGCTTGTCGGCGGGATACTACGAGCAGTACTTC. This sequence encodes CASSLSAGYYEQYF.

The CDR3 here is CASSPSTWLAVLDTQYF. The DNA of the CDR3 is TGTGCCAGCAGCCCATCGACTTGGCTAGCGGTACTGGATACGCAGTATTTT. The rearrangement links TRBV11-2 to TRBJ2-3; 7 bases fit TRBD2. Germline CDR1 and CDR2: SGHAT and FQNNGV. The CDR3 sequence is 17 residues long. The J segment lost 6 bases and the V segment lost 5 bases, leaving 17 bases of the junction unmatched.

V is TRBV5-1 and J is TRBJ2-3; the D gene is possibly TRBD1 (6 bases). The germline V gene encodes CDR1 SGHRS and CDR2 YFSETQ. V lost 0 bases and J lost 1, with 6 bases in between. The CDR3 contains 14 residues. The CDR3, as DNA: TGCGCCAGCAGCTTGGGGACAGGCACAGATACGCAGTATTTT. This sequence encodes CASSLGTGTDTQYF. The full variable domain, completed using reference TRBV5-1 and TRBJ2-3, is KAGVTQTPRYLIKTRGQQVTLSCSPISGHRSVSWYQQTPGQGLQFLFEYFSETQRNKGNFPGRFSGRQFSNSRSEMNVSTLELGDSALYLCASSLGTGTDTQYFGPGTRLTVL.

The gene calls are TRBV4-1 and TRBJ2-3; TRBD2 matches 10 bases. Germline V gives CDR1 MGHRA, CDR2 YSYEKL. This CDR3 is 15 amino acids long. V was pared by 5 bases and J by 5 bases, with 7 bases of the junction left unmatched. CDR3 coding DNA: TGCGCCAGCAGCTCCAGCGGGAGGGTTGGAGATACGCAGTATTTT. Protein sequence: CASSSSGRVGDTQYF.

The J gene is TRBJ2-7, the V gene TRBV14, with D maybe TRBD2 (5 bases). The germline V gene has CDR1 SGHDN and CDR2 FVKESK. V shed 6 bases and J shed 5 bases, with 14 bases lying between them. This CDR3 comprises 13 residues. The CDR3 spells CASSRGLSDEQYF. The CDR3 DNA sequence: TGTGCCAGCAGTCGAGGACTGTCAGACGAGCAGTACTTC.

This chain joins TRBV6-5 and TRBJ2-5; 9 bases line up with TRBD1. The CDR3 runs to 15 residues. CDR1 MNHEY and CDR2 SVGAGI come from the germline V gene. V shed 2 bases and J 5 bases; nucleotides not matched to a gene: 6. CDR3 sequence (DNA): TGTGCCAGCAGTTACGGGGGGGGGACAGGGGAGACCCAGTACTTC. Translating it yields CASSYGGGTGETQYF.

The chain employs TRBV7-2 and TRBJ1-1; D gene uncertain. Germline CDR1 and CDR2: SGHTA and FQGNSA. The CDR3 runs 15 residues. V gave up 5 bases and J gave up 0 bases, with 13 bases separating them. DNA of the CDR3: TGTGCCAGCAGCCTCGGATGGAGTTTGAACACTGAAGCTTTCTTT. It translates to CASSLGWSLNTEAFF.

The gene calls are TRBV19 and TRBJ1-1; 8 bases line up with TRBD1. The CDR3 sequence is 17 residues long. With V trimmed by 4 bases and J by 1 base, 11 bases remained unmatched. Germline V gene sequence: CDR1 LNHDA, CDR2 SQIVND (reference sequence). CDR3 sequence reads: CASSTLVGGQENTEAFF. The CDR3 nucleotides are TGTGCCAGTAGTACCCTCGTCGGGGGACAGGAGAACACTGAAGCTTTCTTT. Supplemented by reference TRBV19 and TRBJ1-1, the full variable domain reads DGGITQSPKYLFRKEGQNVTLSCEQNLNHDAMYWYRQDPGQGLRLIYYSQIVNDFQKGDIAEGYSVSREKKESFPLTVTSAQKNPTAFYLCASSTLVGGQENTEAFFGQGTRLTVV.

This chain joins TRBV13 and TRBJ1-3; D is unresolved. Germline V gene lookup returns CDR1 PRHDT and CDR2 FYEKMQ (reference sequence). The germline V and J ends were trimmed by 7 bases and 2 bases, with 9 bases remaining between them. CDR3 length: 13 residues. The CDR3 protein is CASMLSPGNTIYF. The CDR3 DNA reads TGTGCCAGCATGTTATCTCCTGGAAACACCATATATTTT.

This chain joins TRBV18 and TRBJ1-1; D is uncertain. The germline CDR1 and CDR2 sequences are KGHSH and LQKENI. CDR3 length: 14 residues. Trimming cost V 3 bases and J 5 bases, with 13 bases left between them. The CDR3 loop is CASSPDRLSTEAFF. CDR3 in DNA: TGTGCCAGCTCACCCGATCGACTGAGTACTGAAGCTTTCTTT.

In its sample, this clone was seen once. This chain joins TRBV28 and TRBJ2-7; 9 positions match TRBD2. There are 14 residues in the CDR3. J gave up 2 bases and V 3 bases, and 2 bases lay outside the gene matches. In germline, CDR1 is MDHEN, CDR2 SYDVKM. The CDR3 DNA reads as TGTGCCAGCAGTTTGGCGGGAGGGGCCTACGAGCAGTACTTC. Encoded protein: CASSLAGGAYEQYF.

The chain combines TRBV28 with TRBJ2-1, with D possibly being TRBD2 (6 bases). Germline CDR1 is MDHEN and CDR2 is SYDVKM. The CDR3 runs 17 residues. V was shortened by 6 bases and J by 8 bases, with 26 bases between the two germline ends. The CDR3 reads CASSSSPGLAGGDEQFF. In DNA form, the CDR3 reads TGTGCCAGCAGCTCATCCCCGGGACTCGCGGGCGGAGATGAGCAGTTCTTC.

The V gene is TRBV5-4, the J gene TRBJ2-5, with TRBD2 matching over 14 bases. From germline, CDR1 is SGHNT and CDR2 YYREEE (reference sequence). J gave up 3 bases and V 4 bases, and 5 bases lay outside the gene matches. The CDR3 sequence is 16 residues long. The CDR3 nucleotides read TGTGCCAGCAGCGTTCAGACTAGCGGGAGGGAAGAGACCCAGTACTTC. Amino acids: CASSVQTSGREETQYF.

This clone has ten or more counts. The CDR3 protein is CASSIARQETQYF. DNA for the CDR3: TGTGCCAGTAGTATAGCCCGGCAAGAGACCCAGTACTTC. The chain uses TRBV19 and TRBJ2-5; D is ambiguous. V lost 1 base, J lost 2 bases, and 5 bases lay in between. The germline V gene encodes CDR1 LNHDA and CDR2 SQIVND (reference sequence). The CDR3 extends over 13 amino acids. Full variable domain (remainder filled in from reference TRBV19 and TRBJ2-5): DGGITQSPKYLFRKEGQNVTLSCEQNLNHDAMYWYRQDPGQGLRLIYYSQIVNDFQKGDIAEGYSVSREKKESFPLTVTSAQKNPTAFYLCASSIARQETQYFGPGTRLLVL.

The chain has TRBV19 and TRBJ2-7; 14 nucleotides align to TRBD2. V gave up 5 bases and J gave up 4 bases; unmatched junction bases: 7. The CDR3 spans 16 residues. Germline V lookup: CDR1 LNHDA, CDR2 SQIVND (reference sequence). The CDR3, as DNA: TGTGCCAGTAGTGCGGGACTAGCGGGAGACCTATACGAGCAGTACTTC. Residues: CASSAGLAGDLYEQYF. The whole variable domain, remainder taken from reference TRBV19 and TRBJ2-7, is DGGITQSPKYLFRKEGQNVTLSCEQNLNHDAMYWYRQDPGQGLRLIYYSQIVNDFQKGDIAEGYSVSREKKESFPLTVTSAQKNPTAFYLCASSAGLAGDLYEQYFGPGTRLTVT.

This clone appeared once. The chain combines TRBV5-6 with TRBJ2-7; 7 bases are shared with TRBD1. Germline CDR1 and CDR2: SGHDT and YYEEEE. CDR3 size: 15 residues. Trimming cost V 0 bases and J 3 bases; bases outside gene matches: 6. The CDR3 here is CASSLVGDSNYEQYF. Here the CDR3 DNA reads TGTGCCAGCAGCTTGGTAGGGGACAGTAACTACGAGCAGTACTTC. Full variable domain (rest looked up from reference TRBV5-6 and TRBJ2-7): DAGVTQSPTHLIKTRGQQVTLRCSPKSGHDTVSWYQQALGQGPQFIFQYYEEEERQRGNFPDRFSGHQFPNYSSELNVNALLLGDSALYLCASSLVGDSNYEQYFGPGTRLTVT.

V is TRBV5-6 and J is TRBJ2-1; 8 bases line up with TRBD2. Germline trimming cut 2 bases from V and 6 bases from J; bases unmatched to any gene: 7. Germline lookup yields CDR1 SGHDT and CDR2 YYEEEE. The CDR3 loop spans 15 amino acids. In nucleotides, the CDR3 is TGTGCCAGCAGCTTAACAGGACTAGCTCGCAATGAGCAGTTCTTC. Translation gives CASSLTGLARNEQFF.

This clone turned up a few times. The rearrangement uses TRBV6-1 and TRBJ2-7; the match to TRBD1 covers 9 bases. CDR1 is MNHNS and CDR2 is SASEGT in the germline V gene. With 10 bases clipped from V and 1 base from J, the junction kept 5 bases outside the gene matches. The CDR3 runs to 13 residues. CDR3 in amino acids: CATGTGRSYEQYF. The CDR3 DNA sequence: TGTGCCACCGGGACAGGGCGATCCTACGAGCAGTACTTC.

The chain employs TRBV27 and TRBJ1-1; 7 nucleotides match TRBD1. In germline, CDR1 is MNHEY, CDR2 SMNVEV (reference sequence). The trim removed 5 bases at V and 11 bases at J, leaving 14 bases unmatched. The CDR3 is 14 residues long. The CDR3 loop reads CASSPGTAYAAAFF. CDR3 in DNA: TGTGCCAGCAGTCCCGGGACAGCCTATGCGGCGGCTTTCTTT.

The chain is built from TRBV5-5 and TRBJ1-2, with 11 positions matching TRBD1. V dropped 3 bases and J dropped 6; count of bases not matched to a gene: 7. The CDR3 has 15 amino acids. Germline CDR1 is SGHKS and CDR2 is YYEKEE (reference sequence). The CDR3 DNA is TGTGCCAGCAGCTCGAGTGGACAGGGGGCTAATGGCTACACCTTC. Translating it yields CASSSSGQGANGYTF.

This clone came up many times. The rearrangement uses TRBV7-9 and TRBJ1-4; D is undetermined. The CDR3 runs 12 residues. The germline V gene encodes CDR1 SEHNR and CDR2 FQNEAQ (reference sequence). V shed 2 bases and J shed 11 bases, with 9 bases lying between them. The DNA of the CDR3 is TGTGCCAGCAGCTTATCGGGTTACAAACTGTTTTTT. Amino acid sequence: CASSLSGYKLFF. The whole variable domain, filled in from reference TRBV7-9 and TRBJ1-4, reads DTGVSQNPRHKITKRGQNVTFRCDPISEHNRLYWYRQTLGQGPEFLTYFQNEAQLEKSRLLSDRFSAERPKGSFSTLEIQRTEQGDSAMYLCASSLSGYKLFFGSGTQLSVL.

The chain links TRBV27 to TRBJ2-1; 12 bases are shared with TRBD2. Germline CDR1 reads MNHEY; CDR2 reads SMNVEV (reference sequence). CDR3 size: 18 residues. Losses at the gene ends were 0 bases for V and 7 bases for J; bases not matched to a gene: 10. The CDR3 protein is CASSLSSPTSGSWNEQFF. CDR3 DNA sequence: TGTGCCAGCAGTTTATCTTCTCCGACTAGCGGGAGTTGGAATGAGCAGTTCTTC.

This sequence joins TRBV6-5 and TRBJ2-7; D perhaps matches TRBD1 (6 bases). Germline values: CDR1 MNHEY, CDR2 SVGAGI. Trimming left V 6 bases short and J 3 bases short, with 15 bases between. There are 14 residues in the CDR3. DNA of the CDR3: TGTGCCAGCAGATTAGACAGGTCCAGCTACGAGCAGTACTTC. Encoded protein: CASRLDRSSYEQYF.

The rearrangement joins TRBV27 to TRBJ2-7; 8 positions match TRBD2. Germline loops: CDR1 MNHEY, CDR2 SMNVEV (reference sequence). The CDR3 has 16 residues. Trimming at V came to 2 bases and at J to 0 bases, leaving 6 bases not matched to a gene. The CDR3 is CASSLLPLAASYEQYF. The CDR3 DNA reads TGTGCCAGCAGTTTACTCCCACTAGCGGCCTCCTACGAGCAGTACTTC.

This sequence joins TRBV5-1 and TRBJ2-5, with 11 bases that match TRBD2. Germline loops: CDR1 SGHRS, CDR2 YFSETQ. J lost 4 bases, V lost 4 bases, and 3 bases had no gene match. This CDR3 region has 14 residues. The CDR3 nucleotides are TGCGCCAGCAGCCGAACTAGCGGGAGAGAGACCCAGTACTTC. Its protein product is CASSRTSGRETQYF.

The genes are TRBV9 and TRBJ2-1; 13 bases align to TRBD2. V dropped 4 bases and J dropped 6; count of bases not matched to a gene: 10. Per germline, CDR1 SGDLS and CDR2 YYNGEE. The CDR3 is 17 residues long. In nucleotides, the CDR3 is TGTGCCAGCAGCCCCACATCGGGACTAGCGGGACGCAATGAGCAGTTCTTC. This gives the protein CASSPTSGLAGRNEQFF.

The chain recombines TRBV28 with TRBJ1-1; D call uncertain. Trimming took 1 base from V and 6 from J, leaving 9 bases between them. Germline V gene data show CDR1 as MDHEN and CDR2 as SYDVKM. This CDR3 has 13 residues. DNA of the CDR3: TGTGCCAGCAGTTTATCGGTCAGGCCTGAAGCTTTCTTT. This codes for CASSLSVRPEAFF.

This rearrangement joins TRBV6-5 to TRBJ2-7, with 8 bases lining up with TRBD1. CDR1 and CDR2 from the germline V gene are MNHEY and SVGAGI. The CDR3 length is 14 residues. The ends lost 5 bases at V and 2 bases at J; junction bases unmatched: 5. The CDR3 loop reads CASSRTGQAYEQYF. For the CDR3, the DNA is TGTGCCAGCAGTCGGACAGGGCAAGCCTACGAGCAGTACTTC.

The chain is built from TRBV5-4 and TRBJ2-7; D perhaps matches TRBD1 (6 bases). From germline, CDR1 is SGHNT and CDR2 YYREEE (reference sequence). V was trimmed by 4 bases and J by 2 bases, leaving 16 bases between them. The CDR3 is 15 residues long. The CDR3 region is CASSPDSLNPYEQYF. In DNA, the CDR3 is TGTGCCAGCAGCCCGGACAGCCTCAATCCCTACGAGCAGTACTTC.

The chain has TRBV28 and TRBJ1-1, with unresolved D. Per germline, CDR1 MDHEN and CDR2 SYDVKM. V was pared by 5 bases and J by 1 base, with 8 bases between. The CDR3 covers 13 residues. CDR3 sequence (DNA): TGTGCCAGCAGTAGGAACAGGAACACTGAAGCTTTCTTT. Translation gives CASSRNRNTEAFF.

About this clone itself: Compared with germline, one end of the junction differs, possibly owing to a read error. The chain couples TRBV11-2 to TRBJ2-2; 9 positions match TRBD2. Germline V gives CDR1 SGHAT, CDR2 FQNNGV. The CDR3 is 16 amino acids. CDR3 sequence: CASSSGTSTKSGELFF. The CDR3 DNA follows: TGTGCTAGCAGCTCTGGGACTAGCACTAAGTCCGGGGAGCTGTTTTTT.

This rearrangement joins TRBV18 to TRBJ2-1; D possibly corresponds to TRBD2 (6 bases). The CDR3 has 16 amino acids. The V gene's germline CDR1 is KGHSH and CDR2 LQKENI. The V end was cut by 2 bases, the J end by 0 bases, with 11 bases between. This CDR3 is CASSPVPGSSYNEQFF. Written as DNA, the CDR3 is TGTGCCAGCTCACCAGTCCCCGGGAGCTCCTACAATGAGCAGTTCTTC.